The 14 T cell receptor beta chains presented below share a single source sample, sequenced in a study of blood T cell repertoires in COVID-19. Clones were read by immunoSEQ multiplex PCR, and TCRdb kept only the in-frame ones, dropping some. The data contain about 300,000 clones, around 88% of them singletons. Material: peripheral blood. These receptors all come from a woman in her 30s who had recovered from COVID-19.

The chain has TRBV5-6 and TRBJ2-7, with 7 bases identical to TRBD1. The CDR3 contains 15 residues. With 6 bases clipped from V and 3 bases from J, the junction kept 12 bases outside the gene matches. Germline CDR1 SGHDT, CDR2 YYEEEE. CDR3 bases: TGTGCCAGCACCAGGGCGACAGGGTACGTCTACGAGCAGTACTTC. Protein: CASTRATGYVYEQYF. The variable domain in full, completed from reference TRBV5-6 and TRBJ2-7, reads DAGVTQSPTHLIKTRGQQVTLRCSPKSGHDTVSWYQQALGQGPQFIFQYYEEEERQRGNFPDRFSGHQFPNYSSELNVNALLLGDSALYLCASTRATGYVYEQYFGPGTRLTVT.

The V gene is TRBV7-9, the J gene TRBJ2-3; 9 nucleotides match TRBD1. The CDR3 is 15 amino acids. Trimming removed 2 bases from V and 6 bases from J; junction bases left unmatched: 6. Per the germline V gene, CDR1 is SEHNR and CDR2 is FQNEAQ (reference sequence). CDR3 in DNA: TGTGCCAGCAGCTTATGGGGGACAGGGAGGGATACGCAGTATTTT. It translates to CASSLWGTGRDTQYF. The full variable domain, with the rest looked up from reference TRBV7-9 and TRBJ2-3, is DTGVSQNPRHKITKRGQNVTFRCDPISEHNRLYWYRQTLGQGPEFLTYFQNEAQLEKSRLLSDRFSAERPKGSFSTLEIQRTEQGDSAMYLCASSLWGTGRDTQYFGPGTRLTVL.

This clone has more than one count but fewer than ten. J is TRBJ1-2 and V is TRBV7-9; no reliable D call. V was clipped by 7 bases and J by 7 bases, with 22 bases between them. The germline gives CDR1 SEHNR, CDR2 FQNEAQ (reference sequence). The CDR3 consists of 15 residues. CDR3 in amino acids: CASTAGEKPEGGYTF. The DNA for the CDR3 is TGTGCCAGCACGGCCGGAGAAAAACCAGAGGGTGGCTACACCTTC.

The CDR3 DNA follows: TGTGCCAGCGGACTAGGGGTTGGTGAGCAGTTCTTC. Protein sequence: CASGLGVGEQFF. The rearrangement uses TRBV9 and TRBJ2-1, with 7 bases matching TRBD2. The junction had 7 bases not matched to a gene; V was cut back by 7 bases and J by 9 bases. CDR3 length equals 12 residues. Per the germline V gene, CDR1 is SGDLS and CDR2 is YYNGEE.

This sequence joins TRBV5-6 and TRBJ1-1; D unclear. Germline CDR1 reads SGHDT; CDR2 reads YYEEEE. The CDR3 length is 13 residues. Trimming took 1 base from V and 0 from J, leaving 4 bases between them. The CDR3 DNA is TGTGCCAGCAGCTTGCAGTTGAACACTGAAGCTTTCTTT. This codes for CASSLQLNTEAFF.

The CDR3 DNA reads TGTGCCAGCAGTGAGGGGGGTACTAATGAAAAACTGTTTTTT. It codes for CASSEGGTNEKLFF. This chain connects TRBV2 to TRBJ1-4; possibly TRBD1 for D (5 bases). Trimming left V 3 bases short and J 2 bases short, with 7 bases between. This CDR3 has 14 amino acids. The V gene's germline CDR1 is SNHLY and CDR2 FYNNEI.

The chain couples TRBV2 to TRBJ1-2; maybe TRBD1 (5 bases). V lost 5 bases and J 4 bases, leaving 14 bases between the germline ends. CDR1 SNHLY and CDR2 FYNNEI come from the germline V gene. CDR3 size: 14 residues. In DNA, the CDR3 is TGTGCCAGCAGTTTAATCGGGGGAGGCTATGGCTACACCTTC. Protein: CASSLIGGGYGYTF.

Only a few counts were recorded for this clone. This chain connects TRBV18 to TRBJ2-7, with 11 positions matching TRBD2. Trimming cost V 2 bases and J 3 bases; bases outside gene matches: 3. Per the germline V gene, CDR1 is KGHSH and CDR2 is LQKENI. The CDR3 has 15 residues. The CDR3 loop is CASSPAGTSGYEQYF. The CDR3, as DNA: TGTGCCAGCTCACCAGCCGGGACTAGCGGCTACGAGCAGTACTTC.

This chain links TRBV3-1 (or the pseudogene TRBV3-2) with TRBJ1-1, with D perhaps TRBD1 (5 bases). The V end lost 4 bases, the J end lost 10 bases, and 13 bases lay between the germline ends. The CDR3 runs 12 residues. Germline values: CDR1 LGHDT, CDR2 YNNKEL (reference sequence). CDR3 nucleotide sequence: TGTGCCAGCAGCCCTGGGGGGGATAGAGCTTTCTTT. Protein: CASSPGGDRAFF.

V is TRBV12-3 or TRBV12-4 and J is TRBJ1-1; D is possibly TRBD1 (6 bases). CDR3 size: 13 residues. V shed 5 bases and J shed 4 bases, with 11 bases lying between them. The CDR3 DNA sequence: TGTGCCAGCAGTCGCACAGGGTCCACTGAAGCTTTCTTT. Its translation is CASSRTGSTEAFF.

As DNA, the CDR3 is TGTGCCAGCAAACCGGGACAGGCAGTTAATTCACCCCTCCACTTT. As protein: CASKPGQAVNSPLHF. This rearrangement joins TRBV6-5 to TRBJ1-6; 8 nucleotides align to TRBD1. J gave up 6 bases and V 7 bases, and 8 bases lay outside the gene matches. This CDR3 contains 15 residues. Germline CDR1 MNHEY, CDR2 SVGAGI.

The chain's CDR3 is CASTPGQVTDTQYF. CDR3 bases: TGTGCCAGTACTCCGGGACAGGTCACAGATACGCAGTATTTT. The genes are TRBV9 and TRBJ2-3, with TRBD1 identical over 8 bases. J lost 2 bases, V lost 8 bases, and 7 bases had no gene match. CDR1 and CDR2 (germline): SGDLS, YYNGEE. There are 14 residues in the CDR3.

This chain connects TRBV28 to TRBJ1-6; 9 nucleotides align to TRBD1. The CDR3 loop spans 16 amino acids. Germline loops: CDR1 MDHEN, CDR2 SYDVKM. J was trimmed by 7 bases and V by 7 bases; bases with no gene match: 11. As DNA, the CDR3 is TGTGCCAGCACCACCCTAGGGACAGGGCAGAATTCACCCCTCCACTTT. Translating it yields CASTTLGTGQNSPLHF.

The gene calls are TRBV28 and TRBJ1-1, with a weak D call TRBD1 (5 bases). Germline loops: CDR1 MDHEN, CDR2 SYDVKM. The V end lost 7 bases, the J end lost 10 bases, and 13 bases lay between the germline ends. The CDR3 has 11 residues. CDR3 DNA sequence: TGTGCCAGCATTTACGGGGGGGGAGCTTTCTTT. As protein: CASIYGGGAFF.